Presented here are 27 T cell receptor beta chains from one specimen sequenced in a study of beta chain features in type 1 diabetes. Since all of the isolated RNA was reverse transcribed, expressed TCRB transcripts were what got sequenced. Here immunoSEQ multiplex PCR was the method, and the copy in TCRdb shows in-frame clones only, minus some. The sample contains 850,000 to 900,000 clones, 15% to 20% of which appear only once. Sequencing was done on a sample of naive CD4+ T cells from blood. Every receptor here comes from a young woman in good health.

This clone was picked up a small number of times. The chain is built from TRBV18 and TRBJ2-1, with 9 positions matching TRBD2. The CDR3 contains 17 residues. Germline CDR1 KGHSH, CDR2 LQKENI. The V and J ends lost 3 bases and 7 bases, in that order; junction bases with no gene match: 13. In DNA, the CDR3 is TGTGCCAGCTCACCGTTGAATAGCGGGAGTCTTAGGAATGAGCAGTTCTTC. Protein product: CASSPLNSGSLRNEQFF.

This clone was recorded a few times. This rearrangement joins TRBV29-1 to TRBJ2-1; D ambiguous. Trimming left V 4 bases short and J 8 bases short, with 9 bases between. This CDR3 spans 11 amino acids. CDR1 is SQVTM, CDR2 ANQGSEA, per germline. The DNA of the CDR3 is TGCAGCGTTGTCGGTACCCATGAGCAGTTCTTC. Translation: CSVVGTHEQFF.

CDR3 sequence: CATGAAGQETQYF. The CDR3 bases are TGTGCCACCGGGGCTGCGGGACAAGAGACCCAGTACTTC. V gene TRBV15 combines with J gene TRBJ2-5; D is perhaps TRBD2 (6 bases). CDR3 length: 13 residues. V shed 8 bases and J shed 2 bases, with 12 bases lying between them. Germline CDR1 and CDR2: LNHNV and YYDKDF (reference sequence).

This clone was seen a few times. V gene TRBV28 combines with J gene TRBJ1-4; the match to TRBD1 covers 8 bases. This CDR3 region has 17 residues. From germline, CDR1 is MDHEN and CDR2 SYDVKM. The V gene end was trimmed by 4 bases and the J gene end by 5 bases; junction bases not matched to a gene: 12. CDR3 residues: CASSSFFGQGENEKLFF. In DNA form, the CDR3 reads TGTGCCAGCAGTTCCTTCTTCGGACAGGGAGAAAATGAAAAACTGTTTTTT.

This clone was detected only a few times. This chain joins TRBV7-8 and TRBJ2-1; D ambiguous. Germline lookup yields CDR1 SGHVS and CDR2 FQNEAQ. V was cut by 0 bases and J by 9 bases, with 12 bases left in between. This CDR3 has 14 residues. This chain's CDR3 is CASSLAPRYVEQFF. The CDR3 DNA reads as TGTGCCAGCAGCTTAGCGCCTAGATATGTTGAGCAGTTCTTC.

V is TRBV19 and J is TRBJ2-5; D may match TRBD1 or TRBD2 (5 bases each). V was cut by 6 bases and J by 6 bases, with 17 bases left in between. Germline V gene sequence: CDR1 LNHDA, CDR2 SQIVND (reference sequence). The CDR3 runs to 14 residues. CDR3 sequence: CASSLGPTSQTQYF. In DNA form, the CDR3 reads TGTGCCAGTAGCCTGGGACCTACGTCTCAGACCCAGTACTTC.

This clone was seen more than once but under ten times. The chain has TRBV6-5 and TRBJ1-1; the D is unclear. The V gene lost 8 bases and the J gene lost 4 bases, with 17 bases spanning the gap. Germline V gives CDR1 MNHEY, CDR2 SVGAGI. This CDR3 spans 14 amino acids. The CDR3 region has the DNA TGTGCCAGCTCCCTCGGAAGGACCCGCACTGAAGCTTTCTTT. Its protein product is CASSLGRTRTEAFF.

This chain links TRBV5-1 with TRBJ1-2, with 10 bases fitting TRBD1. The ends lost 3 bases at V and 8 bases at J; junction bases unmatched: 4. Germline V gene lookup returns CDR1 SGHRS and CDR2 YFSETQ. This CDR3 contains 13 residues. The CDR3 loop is CASSWDRGGGYTF. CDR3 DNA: TGCGCCAGCAGCTGGGACAGGGGAGGCGGCTACACCTTC.

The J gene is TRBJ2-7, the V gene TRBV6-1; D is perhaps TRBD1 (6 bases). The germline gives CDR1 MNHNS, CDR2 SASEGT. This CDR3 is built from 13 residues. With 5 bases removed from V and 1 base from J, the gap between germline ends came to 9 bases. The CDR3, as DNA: TGTGCCAGCAGTCCGGACAGATCCTACGAGCAGTACTTC. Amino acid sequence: CASSPDRSYEQYF.

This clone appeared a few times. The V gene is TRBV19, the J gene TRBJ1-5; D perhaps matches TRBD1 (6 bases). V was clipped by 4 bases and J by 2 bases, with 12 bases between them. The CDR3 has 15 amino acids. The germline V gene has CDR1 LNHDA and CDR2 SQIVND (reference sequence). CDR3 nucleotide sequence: TGTGCCAGTAGTAGGGCCCCAGGGGGCAATCAGCCCCAGCATTTT. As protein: CASSRAPGGNQPQHF.

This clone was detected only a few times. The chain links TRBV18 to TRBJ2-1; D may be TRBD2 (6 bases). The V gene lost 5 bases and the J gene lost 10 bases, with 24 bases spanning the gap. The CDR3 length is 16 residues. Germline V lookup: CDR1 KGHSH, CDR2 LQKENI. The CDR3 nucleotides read TGTGCCAGCTCAAGCGGACTAAGTTGGTTGCTCCGGGAGCAGTTCTTC. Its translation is CASSSGLSWLLREQFF.

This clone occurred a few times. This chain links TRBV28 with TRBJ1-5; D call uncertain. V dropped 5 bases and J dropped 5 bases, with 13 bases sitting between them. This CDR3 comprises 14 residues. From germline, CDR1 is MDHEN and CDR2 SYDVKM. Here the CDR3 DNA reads TGTGCCAGCAGTGGTCGCTGGGTATATCAGCCCCAGCATTTT. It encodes CASSGRWVYQPQHF.

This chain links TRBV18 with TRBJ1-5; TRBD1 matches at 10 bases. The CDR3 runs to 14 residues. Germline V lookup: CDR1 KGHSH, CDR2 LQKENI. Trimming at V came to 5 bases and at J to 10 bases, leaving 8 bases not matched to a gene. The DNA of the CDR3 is TGTGCCAGCTCAAGAGGGACAGGGGACTACCCCCAGCATTTT. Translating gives CASSRGTGDYPQHF.

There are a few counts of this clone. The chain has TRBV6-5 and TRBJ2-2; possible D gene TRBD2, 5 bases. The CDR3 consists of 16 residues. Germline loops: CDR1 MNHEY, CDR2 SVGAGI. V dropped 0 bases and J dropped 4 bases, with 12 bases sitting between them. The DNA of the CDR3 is TGTGCCAGCAGTTACTCGGCTGAGCGGCTCACCGGGGAGCTGTTTTTT. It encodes CASSYSAERLTGELFF.

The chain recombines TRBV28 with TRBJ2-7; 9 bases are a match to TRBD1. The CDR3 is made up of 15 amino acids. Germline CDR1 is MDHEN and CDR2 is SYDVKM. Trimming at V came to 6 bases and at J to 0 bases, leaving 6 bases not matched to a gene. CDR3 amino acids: CASSQGTGSSYEQYF. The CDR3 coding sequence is TGTGCCAGCAGCCAGGGGACAGGGTCCTCCTACGAGCAGTACTTC.

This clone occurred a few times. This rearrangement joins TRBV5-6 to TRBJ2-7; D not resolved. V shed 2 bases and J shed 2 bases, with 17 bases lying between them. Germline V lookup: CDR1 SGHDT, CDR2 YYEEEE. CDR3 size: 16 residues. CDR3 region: CASSFRLAPRAYEQYF. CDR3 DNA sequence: TGTGCCAGCAGCTTTAGACTGGCGCCAAGGGCCTACGAGCAGTACTTC.

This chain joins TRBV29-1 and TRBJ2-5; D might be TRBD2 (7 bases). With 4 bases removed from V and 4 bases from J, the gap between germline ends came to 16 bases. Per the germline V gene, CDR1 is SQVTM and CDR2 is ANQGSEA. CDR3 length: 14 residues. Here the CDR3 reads CSVAGGRLSETQYF. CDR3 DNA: TGCAGCGTTGCGGGGGGCAGGTTGTCAGAGACCCAGTACTTC.

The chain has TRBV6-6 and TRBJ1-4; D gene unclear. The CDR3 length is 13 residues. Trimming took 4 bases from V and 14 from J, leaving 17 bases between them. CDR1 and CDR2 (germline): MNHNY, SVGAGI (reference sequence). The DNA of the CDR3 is TGTGCCAGCAGTTCGTACGAATCGGGTAGTCTGTTTTTT. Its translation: CASSSYESGSLFF.

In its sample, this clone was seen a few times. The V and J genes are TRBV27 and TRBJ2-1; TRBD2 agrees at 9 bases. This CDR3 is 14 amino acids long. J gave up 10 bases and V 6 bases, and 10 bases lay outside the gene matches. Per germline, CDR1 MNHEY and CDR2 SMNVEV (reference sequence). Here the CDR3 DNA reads TGTGCCAGCAGAGGACTAGCGCCTTTGAGGGAGCAGTTCTTC. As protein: CASRGLAPLREQFF.

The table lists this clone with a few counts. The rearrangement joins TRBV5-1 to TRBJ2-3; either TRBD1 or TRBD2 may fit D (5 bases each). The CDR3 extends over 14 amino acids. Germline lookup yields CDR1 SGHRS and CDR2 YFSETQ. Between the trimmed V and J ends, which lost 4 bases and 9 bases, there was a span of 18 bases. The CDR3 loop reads CASSLGPRTGTQYF. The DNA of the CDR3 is TGCGCCAGCAGCCTGGGGCCGCGGACGGGGACGCAGTATTTT.

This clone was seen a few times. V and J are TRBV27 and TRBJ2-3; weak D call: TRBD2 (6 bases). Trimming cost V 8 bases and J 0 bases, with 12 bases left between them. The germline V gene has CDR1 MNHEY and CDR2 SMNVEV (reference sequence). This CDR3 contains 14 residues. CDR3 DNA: TGTGCCAGCGGGACTTTCGGAAGCACAGATACGCAGTATTTT. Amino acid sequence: CASGTFGSTDTQYF.

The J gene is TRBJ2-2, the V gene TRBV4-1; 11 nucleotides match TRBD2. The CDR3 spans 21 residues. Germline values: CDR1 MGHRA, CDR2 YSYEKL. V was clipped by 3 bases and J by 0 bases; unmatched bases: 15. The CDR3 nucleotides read TGCGCCAGCAGCCACTACTCCCCTACTAGCGGGAGAGCGACGAACACCGGGGAGCTGTTTTTT. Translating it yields CASSHYSPTSGRATNTGELFF.

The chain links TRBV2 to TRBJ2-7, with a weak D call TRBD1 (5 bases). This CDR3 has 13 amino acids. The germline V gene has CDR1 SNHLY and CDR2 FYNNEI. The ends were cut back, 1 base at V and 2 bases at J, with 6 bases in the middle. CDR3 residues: CASSEVRAYEQYF. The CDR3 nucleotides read TGTGCCAGCAGTGAAGTCAGGGCCTACGAGCAGTACTTC.

The chain's CDR3 is CASSLVAGGFTGELFF. In DNA form, the CDR3 reads TGTGCCAGCAGCTTAGTCGCGGGAGGGTTCACCGGGGAGCTGTTTTTT. The V gene is TRBV11-2, the J gene TRBJ2-2, with 9 bases fitting TRBD2. Germline CDR1 reads SGHAT; CDR2 reads FQNNGV. This CDR3 spans 16 amino acids. With V trimmed by 1 base and J by 4 bases, 4 bases remained unmatched.

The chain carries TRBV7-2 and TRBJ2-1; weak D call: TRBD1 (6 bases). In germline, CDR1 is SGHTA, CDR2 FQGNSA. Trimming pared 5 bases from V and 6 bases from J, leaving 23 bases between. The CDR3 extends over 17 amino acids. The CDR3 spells CASSEPEGERLRNEQFF. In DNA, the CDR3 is TGTGCCAGCAGCGAACCAGAGGGGGAGAGGCTACGCAATGAGCAGTTCTTC.

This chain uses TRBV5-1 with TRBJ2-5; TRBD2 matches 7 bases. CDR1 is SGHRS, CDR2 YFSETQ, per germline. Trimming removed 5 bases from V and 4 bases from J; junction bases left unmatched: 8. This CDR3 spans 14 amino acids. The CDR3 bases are TGCGCCAGCAGTGTCGGGACTATGCGAGAGACCCAGTACTTC. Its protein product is CASSVGTMRETQYF.

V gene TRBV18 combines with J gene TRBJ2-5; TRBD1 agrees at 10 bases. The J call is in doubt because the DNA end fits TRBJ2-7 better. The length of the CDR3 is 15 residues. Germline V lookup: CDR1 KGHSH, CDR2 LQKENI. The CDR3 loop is CASSQGQGFSYEQYF. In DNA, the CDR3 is TGTGCCAGCTCACAGGGACAGGGGTTCTCCTACGAGCAGTACTTC.